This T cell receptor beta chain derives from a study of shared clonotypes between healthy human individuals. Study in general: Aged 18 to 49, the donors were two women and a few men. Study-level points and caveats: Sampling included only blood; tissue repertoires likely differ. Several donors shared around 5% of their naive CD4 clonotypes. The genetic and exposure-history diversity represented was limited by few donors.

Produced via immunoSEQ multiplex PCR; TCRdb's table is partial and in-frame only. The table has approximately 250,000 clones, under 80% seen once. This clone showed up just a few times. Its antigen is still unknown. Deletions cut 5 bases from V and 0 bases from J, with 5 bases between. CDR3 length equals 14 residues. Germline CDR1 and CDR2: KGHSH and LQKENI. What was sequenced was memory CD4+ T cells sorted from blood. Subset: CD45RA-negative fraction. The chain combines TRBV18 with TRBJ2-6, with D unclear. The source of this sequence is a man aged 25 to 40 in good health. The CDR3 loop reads CASSEISGANVLTF. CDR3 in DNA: TGTGCCAGCTCAGAAATCTCTGGGGCCAACGTCCTGACTTTC.